These 18 T cell receptor beta chains originate from one sample sequenced in a study of blood T cells in healthy people across ages. Next came a second PCR, run for 7 to 11 cycles, which used a sample-barcoded 5' primer along with a J-beta primer mix. One entry per CDR3 protein, called by TCRdb with MiXCR from the 5' RACE reads. The sample includes 1.8 million or so distinct CDR3 sequences, approximately 40% seen only once; the top ten take under 30%. The sequencing input was blood. These receptors were obtained from a human donor in good health.

The count of this clonotype is one. The chain links TRBV3-1 to TRBJ2-3; D is unclear. The CDR3 extends over 13 amino acids. Germline CDR1 is LGHDT and CDR2 is YNNKEL (reference sequence). Trimming took 2 bases from V and 1 from J, leaving 4 bases between them. CDR3 in amino acids: CASSQMGTDTQYF. The CDR3 nucleotides are TGTGCCAGCAGCCAAATGGGCACAGATACGCAGTATTTT.

In this sample, this clonotype turned up a few times. V usage is TRBV6-4 and J usage is TRBJ2-1; D remains unclear. Germline loops: CDR1 MRHNA, CDR2 SNTAGT. The CDR3 loop spans 14 amino acids. Trimming took 5 bases from V and 8 from J, leaving 16 bases between them. CDR3 DNA: TGTGCCAGCAGTAGGTCCCCCGACGGATATGAGCAGTTCTTC. It yields the protein CASSRSPDGYEQFF.

The chain joins TRBV20-1 to TRBJ1-4; 8 bases fit TRBD1. J was trimmed by 6 bases and V by 0 bases; bases with no gene match: 6. This CDR3 has 15 residues. Germline V CDR1 and CDR2: DFQATT, SNEGSKA (reference sequence). DNA of the CDR3: TGCAGTGCTAGAGATCAGGCAGGGGGCGATGAAAAACTGTTTTTT. It codes for CSARDQAGGDEKLFF.

The J gene is TRBJ2-1, the V gene TRBV7-9, with TRBD2 matching 14 bases. The CDR3 loop spans 15 amino acids. J gave up 9 bases and V 3 bases, and 4 bases lay outside the gene matches. Germline V gene lookup returns CDR1 SEHNR and CDR2 FQNEAQ (reference sequence). The DNA for the CDR3 is TGTGCCAGCAGCTTGGGACTAGCGGGGGTTATTGAGCAGTTCTTC. This codes for CASSLGLAGVIEQFF. The entire variable domain, with the rest obtained from reference TRBV7-9 and TRBJ2-1, is as follows: DTGVSQNPRHKITKRGQNVTFRCDPISEHNRLYWYRQTLGQGPEFLTYFQNEAQLEKSRLLSDRFSAERPKGSFSTLEIQRTEQGDSAMYLCASSLGLAGVIEQFFGPGTRLTVL.

The V and J genes are TRBV6-6 and TRBJ1-3; possible D gene TRBD1, 5 bases. The CDR3 covers 15 residues. With 0 bases removed from V and 4 bases from J, the gap between germline ends came to 10 bases. The germline gives CDR1 MNHNY, CDR2 SVGAGI (reference sequence). The CDR3 DNA is TGTGCCAGCAGTTACTCGATCAGGGAAGGAAACACCATATATTTT. It codes for CASSYSIREGNTIYF.

This clonotype was observed a few times. The rearrangement links TRBV29-1 to TRBJ1-3; no clear D gene. Looked up from germline, CDR1 is SQVTM and CDR2 is ANQGSEA. The ends were cut back, 3 bases at V and 2 bases at J, with 11 bases in the middle. The CDR3 spans 14 residues. The CDR3 spells CSVESGRPGNTIYF. CDR3 sequence (DNA): TGCAGCGTTGAGTCCGGGAGGCCTGGAAACACCATATATTTT.

The chain carries TRBV10-3 and TRBJ2-3, with 12 positions matching TRBD2. Germline loops: CDR1 ENHRY, CDR2 SYGVKD. Germline trimming cut 8 bases from V and 1 base from J; bases unmatched to any gene: 4. The length of the CDR3 is 15 residues. CDR3 bases: TGTGCCATCTCGACTAGCGGGGGAGGCACAGATACGCAGTATTTT. It is translated as CAISTSGGGTDTQYF.

The chain has TRBV4-1 and TRBJ1-5; TRBD1 might be the D (5 bases). Germline values: CDR1 MGHRA, CDR2 YSYEKL. Trimming removed 0 bases from V and 6 bases from J, with 9 bases in between. The CDR3 covers 14 residues. The CDR3 reads CASSQDGGSQPQHF. CDR3 coding DNA: TGCGCCAGCAGCCAAGATGGGGGGAGTCAGCCCCAGCATTTT.

This clonotype was found many times. This chain links TRBV15 with TRBJ1-4; 10 bases map to TRBD1. Losses at the gene ends were 3 bases for V and 7 bases for J; bases not matched to a gene: 8. The CDR3 extends over 16 amino acids. Germline CDR1 LNHNV, CDR2 YYDKDF (reference sequence). The CDR3, as DNA: TGTGCCACCAGCAGGTCAACCGGGACAGGGGCTGAAAAACTGTTTTTT. This codes for CATSRSTGTGAEKLFF. Full variable domain (outside the CDR3, taken from reference TRBV15 and TRBJ1-4): DAMVIQNPRYQVTQFGKPVTLSCSQTLNHNVMYWYQQKSSQAPKLLFHYYDKDFNNEADTPDNFQSRRPNTSFCFLDIRSPGLGDTAMYLCATSRSTGTGAEKLFFGSGTQLSVL.

A few counts support this clonotype. The rearrangement uses TRBV12-3 or TRBV12-4 and TRBJ2-1; D unresolved. V was cut by 2 bases and J by 5 bases, with 13 bases left in between. The CDR3 consists of 15 residues. The CDR3 DNA sequence: TGTGCCAGCAGTTTATTTACTCCTCCTAACAATGAGCAGTTCTTC. Encoded protein: CASSLFTPPNNEQFF.

The CDR3 sequence is CASSLRGATNNEQFF. DNA for the CDR3: TGTGCCAGCAGCTTACGGGGGGCGACCAACAATGAGCAGTTCTTC. This sequence joins TRBV7-2 and TRBJ2-1; the D gene is possibly TRBD2 (7 bases). V was pared by 2 bases and J by 5 bases, with 13 bases between. The CDR3 consists of 15 residues. Germline values: CDR1 SGHTA, CDR2 FQGNSA.

This clonotype has just one count. V and J are TRBV15 and TRBJ1-2; D possibly corresponds to TRBD1 (5 bases). V lost 2 bases, J lost 10 bases, and 23 bases lay in between. CDR1 is LNHNV and CDR2 is YYDKDF in the germline V gene (reference sequence). The CDR3 spans 16 residues. The CDR3 bases are TGTGCCACCAGCAGATACTCGCAGGGCCTTTGGGGGGACTACACCTTC. Protein: CATSRYSQGLWGDYTF.

The chain uses TRBV11-3 and TRBJ2-1, with 10 nucleotides matching TRBD2. V shed 5 bases, J shed 5 bases, and the junction held 6 bases outside the gene matches. The CDR3 runs to 15 residues. Germline V gives CDR1 SGHNT, CDR2 YENEEA. The CDR3 DNA sequence: TGTGCCAGCAGCCAGAGCGGGGGGGCCAACAATGAGCAGTTCTTC. Protein sequence: CASSQSGGANNEQFF. Variable domain in full (rest from reference TRBV11-3 and TRBJ2-1): EAGVVQSPRYKIIEKKQPVAFWCNPISGHNTLYWYLQNLGQGPELLIRYENEEAVDDSQLPKDRFSAERLKGVDSTLKIQPAELGDSAVYLCASSQSGGANNEQFFGPGTRLTVL.

The CDR3 region has the DNA TGTGCCAGCAGTTTAGGGATGCCAGCTGAAGCTTTCTTT. Translation: CASSLGMPAEAFF. The chain uses TRBV12-3 or TRBV12-4 and TRBJ1-1; D is unclear. Trimming removed 1 base at V and 6 bases at J, with 9 bases between. The length of the CDR3 is 13 residues.

This clonotype was counted once. The rearrangement joins TRBV5-1 to TRBJ1-2; D not certain. Germline V lookup: CDR1 SGHRS, CDR2 YFSETQ. V lost 2 bases and J lost 5, with 10 bases in between. The CDR3 covers 13 residues. The DNA of the CDR3 is TGCGCCAGCAGCTTCGGGTCGCGGTATGGCTACACCTTC. Protein sequence: CASSFGSRYGYTF. Combining the CDR3 with reference TRBV5-1 and TRBJ1-2 gives the whole variable domain KAGVTQTPRYLIKTRGQQVTLSCSPISGHRSVSWYQQTPGQGLQFLFEYFSETQRNKGNFPGRFSGRQFSNSRSEMNVSTLELGDSALYLCASSFGSRYGYTFGSGTRLTVV.

J is TRBJ1-4 and V is TRBV28; 7 nucleotides match TRBD1. After removal of 1 base from V and 6 bases from J, the junction contained 5 bases not matched to a gene. Germline loops: CDR1 MDHEN, CDR2 SYDVKM. The CDR3 runs to 15 residues. CDR3 residues: CASSLLEGAHEKLFF. The CDR3 nucleotides read TGTGCCAGCAGTTTATTGGAGGGGGCTCATGAAAAACTGTTTTTT.

V gene TRBV28 combines with J gene TRBJ2-1; D unresolved. This CDR3 is built from 15 residues. Germline V gene data show CDR1 as MDHEN and CDR2 as SYDVKM. Trimming stripped 5 bases from V and 3 bases from J, with 14 bases between. CDR3 bases: TGTGCCAGCAGTCCCGCGGCGGCAGGCTACAATGAGCAGTTCTTC. Amino acid sequence: CASSPAAAGYNEQFF.

This clonotype was observed a few times. The gene calls are TRBV4-1 and TRBJ2-7, with 8 bases that match TRBD2. Germline CDR1 and CDR2: MGHRA and YSYEKL. The J segment lost 4 bases and the V segment lost 5 bases, leaving 13 bases of the junction unmatched. This CDR3 region has 16 residues. CDR3 bases: TGCGCCAGCAGCAATCGGGGGGGCTCGAAGGGGTACGAGCAGTACTTC. It is translated as CASSNRGGSKGYEQYF.